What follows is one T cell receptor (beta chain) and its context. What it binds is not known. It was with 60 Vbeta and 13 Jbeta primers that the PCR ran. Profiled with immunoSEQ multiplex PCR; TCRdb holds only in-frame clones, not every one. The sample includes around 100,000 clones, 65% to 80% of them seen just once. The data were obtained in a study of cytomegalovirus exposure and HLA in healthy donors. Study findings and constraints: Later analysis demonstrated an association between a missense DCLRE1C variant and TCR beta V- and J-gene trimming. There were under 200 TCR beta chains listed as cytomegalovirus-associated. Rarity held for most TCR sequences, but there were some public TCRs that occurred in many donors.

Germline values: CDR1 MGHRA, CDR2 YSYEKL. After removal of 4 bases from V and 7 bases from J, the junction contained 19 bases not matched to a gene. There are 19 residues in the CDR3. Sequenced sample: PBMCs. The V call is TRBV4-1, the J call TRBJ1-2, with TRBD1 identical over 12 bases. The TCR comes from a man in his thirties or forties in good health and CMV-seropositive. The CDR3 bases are TGCGCCAGCAGCCGACCCTATCCGGGACAGGGGGCAATGGTTATTGGCTACACCTTC. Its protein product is CASSRPYPGQGAMVIGYTF.